One sample yielded the 5 T cell receptor beta chains listed below, sequenced in a study of molecular identifiers for immune sequencing clone quantification. Via MiXCR, TCRdb re-called the PCR reads, giving one row per CDR3 protein. The profile covers about 60,000 distinct CDR3 sequences, with around 17% appearing a single time and 1.4% to 1.5% taken by the ten largest. Sequencing used naive CD8+ T cells from blood, with Jurkat cell RNA spiked in. Documented subset: FACS-sorted CD8+CD4-CCR7+CD45RA+ naive T cells. All receptors come from a human donor in good health. Some libraries in this study had Jurkat cell RNA spiked in.

The table lists this clonotype with a few counts. This rearrangement joins TRBV7-9 to TRBJ2-5, with 8 bases fitting TRBD2. The V gene's germline CDR1 is SEHNR and CDR2 FQNEAQ (reference sequence). The junction had 12 bases not matched to a gene; V was cut back by 7 bases and J by 5 bases. The CDR3 extends over 15 amino acids. Here the CDR3 reads CASKVSGSIGETQYF. The CDR3 DNA reads as TGTGCCAGCAAGGTCAGCGGGAGTATAGGGGAGACCCAGTACTTC.

In its sample, this clonotype was seen many times. The chain uses TRBV7-9 and TRBJ2-7; D is uncertain. The CDR3 runs to 11 residues. Germline V gene lookup returns CDR1 SEHNR and CDR2 FQNEAQ (reference sequence). V was cut by 1 base and J by 6 bases, with 4 bases left in between. The CDR3 DNA sequence: TGTGCCAGCAGCTTAGATCGCGAGCAGTACTTC. It translates to CASSLDREQYF.

On this clonotype itself: This could be a read error, since a much larger clone is one nucleotide away. The chain couples TRBV4-1 to TRBJ2-1; 13 nucleotides align to TRBD2. Germline V gives CDR1 MGHRA, CDR2 YSYEKL. There are 16 residues in the CDR3. Germline trimming cut 5 bases from V and 12 bases from J; bases unmatched to any gene: 13. The CDR3 spells CASSERTSGSMYGQFF. In nucleotides, the CDR3 is TGCGCCAGCAGCGAGCGGACTAGCGGGAGTATGTATGGGCAGTTCTTC.

In regard to this clonotype: A much more abundant neighbour one base away suggests this may be a read error. This chain connects TRBV9 to TRBJ2-7; 9 nucleotides match TRBD2. The CDR3 covers 18 residues. Unmatched junction bases numbered 19, after V lost 7 bases and J lost 2 bases. Germline-derived CDR1 and CDR2 are SGDLS and YYNGEE. The CDR3 DNA reads TGTGCCAGCGGCGCGGGTCCTAGCGGGATTTCCCGAACCTACGAGCAGTACTTC. Its translation: CASGAGPSGISRTYEQYF.

This rearrangement joins TRBV10-2 to TRBJ1-4, with TRBD1 as a possible D gene (6 bases). This CDR3 has 13 residues. Germline CDR1 WSHSY, CDR2 SAAADI. The V gene lost 6 bases and the J gene lost 4 bases, with 9 bases spanning the gap. CDR3 DNA: TGCGCCAGCAGCGGGGGGCGTAATGAAAAACTGTTTTTT. Translation: CASSGGRNEKLFF.